This TCR beta chain was identified during a study of regulatory T cells in long-lasting Graves disease. Study summary: Over 5 years of antithyroid drugs with positive TSH receptor antibodies was taken to mean persistent Graves' disease.

Investigators prepared the TCR beta libraries by applying iRepertoire HTBI primers and Arm-PCR of CDR3 regions. From the multiplex PCR reads, TCRdb called clonotypes with MiXCR, one entry per CDR3 protein. This sample carries some 330,000 distinct CDR3 sequences, 20% to 25% of them seen once, and the ten largest clones take about 27%. Time point specified: persistent/refractory GD, antithyroid drugs over 5 years with positive TRAb. RNA from PBMCs was the source of the TCR library. Graves' disease diagnoses followed American Thyroid Association guidelines. This CDR3 has 15 amino acids. Per germline, CDR1 MNHEY and CDR2 SVGEGT. V was clipped by 7 bases and J by 2 bases, with 18 bases between them. In its sample, this clonotype was seen a few times. Its antigen is not identified. Whole-study results and caveats: Favored usage of TRBV28, TRBJ1-2 and TRBJ2-5 was recorded in persistent disease.

The source of this sequence is a woman aged 40 to 50 with Graves disease. The chain uses TRBV6-2 or TRBV6-3 and TRBJ2-7; D is possibly TRBD1 or TRBD2 (5 bases each). The sequencing here drew on peripheral blood mononuclear cells (PBMCs), taken when the disease was refractory, from a patient treated with antithyroid drugs. CDR3 sequence: CASTKNRDPTYEQYF. CDR3 in DNA: TGTGCCAGCACCAAAAACCGGGACCCCACCTACGAGCAGTACTTC.